Presented here are 14 T cell receptor beta chains from one specimen sequenced in a study of cytomegalovirus exposure and HLA in healthy donors. PCR used 60 Vbeta primers and 13 Jbeta primers. Sequenced by immunoSEQ multiplex PCR; TCRdb stores in-frame clones only, minus some. The sample lists 180,000 or so clones, approximately 83% occurring once. Sequenced material: PBMCs. These receptor sequences come from a man aged 18 to 29 in good health and CMV-seropositive.

On this clone itself: The junction differs from germline at one of its ends, possibly a read error. The genes are TRBV7-9 and TRBJ1-5; D unclear. The germline gives CDR1 SEHNR, CDR2 FQNEAQ (reference sequence). This CDR3 spans 12 amino acids. DNA of the CDR3: TGTTCCAGCAGCCAGGACAATCAGCCCCAGCATTTT. This translates into CSSSQDNQPQHF.

This clone has more than one count but fewer than ten. The chain uses TRBV18 and TRBJ1-1, with 7 bases matching TRBD1. The germline V gene encodes CDR1 KGHSH and CDR2 LQKENI. V dropped 5 bases and J dropped 2; count of bases not matched to a gene: 2. This CDR3 contains 13 residues. The CDR3 sequence: CASSGQVNTEAFF. DNA for the CDR3: TGTGCCAGCTCAGGACAGGTTAACACTGAAGCTTTCTTT. Filled out from reference TRBV18 and TRBJ1-1, the complete variable domain reads NAGVMQNPRHLVRRRGQEARLRCSPMKGHSHVYWYRQLPEEGLKFMVYLQKENIIDESGMPKERFSAEFPKEGPSILRIQQVVRGDSAAYFCASSGQVNTEAFFGQGTRLTVV.

The CDR3 protein is CASSPQQMNTEAFF. CDR3 bases: TGTGCCAGCAGCCCACAGCAAATGAACACTGAAGCTTTCTTT. The rearrangement uses TRBV7-9 and TRBJ1-1; D is undetermined. The CDR3 spans 14 residues. The germline CDR1 and CDR2 sequences are SEHNR and FQNEAQ (reference sequence). Trimming took off 5 bases at V and 0 bases at J, with 10 bases between the two ends. Full variable domain (rest looked up from reference TRBV7-9 and TRBJ1-1): DTGVSQNPRHKITKRGQNVTFRCDPISEHNRLYWYRQTLGQGPEFLTYFQNEAQLEKSRLLSDRFSAERPKGSFSTLEIQRTEQGDSAMYLCASSPQQMNTEAFFGQGTRLTVV.

CDR3 amino acids: CASSYRGSGYEQYF. CDR3 coding DNA: TGTGCCAGCAGTTACAGGGGGAGCGGCTACGAGCAGTACTTC. The genes are TRBV6-5 and TRBJ2-7; D is perhaps TRBD1 (6 bases). V shed 2 bases and J shed 3 bases, with 11 bases lying between them. This CDR3 comprises 14 residues. CDR1 is MNHEY and CDR2 is SVGAGI in the germline V gene.

The chain employs TRBV7-9 and TRBJ2-2; 8 positions agree with TRBD1. The CDR3 is 18 amino acids. Germline V lookup: CDR1 SEHNR, CDR2 FQNEAQ (reference sequence). Trimming removed 5 bases from V and 2 bases from J; junction bases left unmatched: 13. The CDR3 here is CASSPRGQGAQNTGELFF. DNA for the CDR3: TGTGCCAGCAGCCCGAGGGGCCAGGGGGCGCAAAACACCGGGGAGCTGTTTTTT.

The chain joins TRBV30 to TRBJ1-1; D is undetermined. The CDR3 is 13 residues long. In germline, CDR1 is GTSNPN, CDR2 SVGIG (reference sequence). Between the trimmed V and J ends, which lost 2 bases and 4 bases, there was a span of 11 bases. CDR3 coding DNA: TGTGCCTGGAGTCGGTACCCCGCCACTGAAGCTTTCTTT. This encodes CAWSRYPATEAFF.

This clone showed up just a few times. The J gene is TRBJ1-4, the V gene TRBV5-6; D gene unclear. Trimming took off 5 bases at V and 7 bases at J, with 15 bases between the two ends. This CDR3 has 14 amino acids. Germline CDR1 is SGHDT and CDR2 is YYEEEE. The CDR3 is CASSDIREGEKLFF. The CDR3 nucleotides are TGTGCCAGCAGTGACATTAGGGAGGGTGAAAAACTGTTTTTT. Looking up the rest from reference TRBV5-6 and TRBJ1-4 gives the full variable domain: DAGVTQSPTHLIKTRGQQVTLRCSPKSGHDTVSWYQQALGQGPQFIFQYYEEEERQRGNFPDRFSGHQFPNYSSELNVNALLLGDSALYLCASSDIREGEKLFFGSGTQLSVL.

V is TRBV10-1 and J is TRBJ2-3; perhaps TRBD2 as D (6 bases). Germline-derived CDR1 and CDR2 are WNHNN and SYGVQD (reference sequence). The CDR3 covers 14 residues. V lost 6 bases and J 3 bases, leaving 13 bases between the germline ends. The CDR3 spells CASSLPGGTDTQYF. Written as DNA, the CDR3 is TGCGCCAGCAGCCTACCCGGAGGGACAGATACGCAGTATTTT.

The chain links TRBV4-1 to TRBJ1-1; unclear D gene. CDR3 length: 13 amino acids. V gave up 0 bases and J gave up 6 bases, with 8 bases separating them. Per the germline V gene, CDR1 is MGHRA and CDR2 is YSYEKL. The CDR3 region has the DNA TGCGCCAGCAGCCAAGAATGGGAGGCTGAAGCTTTCTTT. Translation: CASSQEWEAEAFF.

This clone was picked up one time. This rearrangement joins TRBV7-8 to TRBJ1-4, with 9 positions matching TRBD1. CDR1 SGHVS and CDR2 FQNEAQ come from the germline V gene. The CDR3 runs 15 residues. V shed 4 bases, J shed 2 bases, and the junction held 2 bases outside the gene matches. The CDR3 DNA sequence: TGTGCCAGCAGCTCCGGACAGGGGACTAATGAAAAACTGTTTTTT. Translating it yields CASSSGQGTNEKLFF.

The genes are TRBV5-1 and TRBJ2-7; 7 nucleotides agree with TRBD1. Germline-derived CDR1 and CDR2 are SGHRS and YFSETQ. The CDR3 contains 15 residues. V lost 2 bases to trimming and J lost 2 bases; unmatched junction nucleotides: 7. CDR3 in DNA: TGCGCCAGCAGCTTAAACGCCGGGACAGCCTACGAGCAGTACTTC. Its translation: CASSLNAGTAYEQYF.

The rearrangement links TRBV11-2 to TRBJ1-4, with D possibly being TRBD1 (6 bases). V lost 2 bases and J 4 bases, leaving 20 bases between the germline ends. This CDR3 comprises 18 residues. The germline CDR1 and CDR2 sequences are SGHAT and FQNNGV. CDR3 DNA sequence: TGTGCCAGCAGCTTAATCAGGGGTGGTTCTCTAGGTAATGAAAAACTGTTTTTT. It translates to CASSLIRGGSLGNEKLFF.

This clone has a single count. The chain is built from TRBV10-1 and TRBJ2-3, with TRBD2 identical over 7 bases. Germline-derived CDR1 and CDR2 are WNHNN and SYGVQD (reference sequence). This CDR3 has 14 residues. V dropped 5 bases and J dropped 5; count of bases not matched to a gene: 7. The CDR3 is CASSPAGVLDTQYF. The CDR3 DNA is TGCGCCAGCAGTCCCGCGGGGGTACTAGATACGCAGTATTTT.

The chain recombines TRBV7-8 with TRBJ2-7; 12 bases fit TRBD2. J lost 2 bases, V lost 4 bases, and 18 bases had no gene match. The CDR3 consists of 20 residues. Germline V gene lookup returns CDR1 SGHVS and CDR2 FQNEAQ. The CDR3 bases are TGTGCCAGCAGCTCGCGCCACAGAATGACTAGCGGGGGCCCGACCTACGAGCAGTACTTC. The encoded protein is CASSSRHRMTSGGPTYEQYF.